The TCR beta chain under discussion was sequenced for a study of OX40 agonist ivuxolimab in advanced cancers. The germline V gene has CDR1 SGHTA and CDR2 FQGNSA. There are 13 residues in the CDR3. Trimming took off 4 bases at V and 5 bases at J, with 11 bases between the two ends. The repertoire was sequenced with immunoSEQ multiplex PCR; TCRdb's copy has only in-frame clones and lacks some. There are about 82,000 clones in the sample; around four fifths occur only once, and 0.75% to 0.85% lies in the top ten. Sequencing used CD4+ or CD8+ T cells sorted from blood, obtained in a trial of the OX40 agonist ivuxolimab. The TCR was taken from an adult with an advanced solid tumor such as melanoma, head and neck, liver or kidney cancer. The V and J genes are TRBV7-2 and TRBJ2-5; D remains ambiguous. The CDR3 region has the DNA TGTGCCAGCAGCTCAACTGTCGGGGAGACCCAGTACTTC. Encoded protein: CASSSTVGETQYF.